This T cell receptor beta chain was sequenced during a study of T cells in localized non-small cell lung cancer. Findings of the study overall: Appearing in adjacent lung were a median roughly 60 of the top 100 tumor clones.

Trimming pared 1 base from V and 4 bases from J, leaving 16 bases between. Looked up from germline, CDR1 is SGHAT and CDR2 is FQNNGV. The CDR3 runs to 17 residues. The repertoire was sequenced with immunoSEQ multiplex PCR; TCRdb's copy has only in-frame clones and lacks some. The data contain 20,000 to 25,000 clones, 88% of them singletons. Notes on this clone: Antigen unknown.

Sequencing used PBMCs, obtained before any cancer treatment. This clonotype was sampled from a man aged 40 to 69 with stage II squamous cell lung carcinoma. V and J are TRBV11-2 and TRBJ2-2; a possible D gene is TRBD1 (7 bases). CDR3 coding DNA: TGTGCCAGCAGCTTAGCCCCAGGGGGGAGAGGCACCGGGGAGCTGTTTTTT. Residues: CASSLAPGGRGTGELFF.